These T cell receptor beta chains were read from a single sample in a study of PD-1 blockade in classical Hodgkin lymphoma. Profiling relied on immunoSEQ multiplex PCR, and the TCRdb table lists in-frame clones only, not all of them. The sample yields about 40,000 clones, around 78% seen once. Material: peripheral blood mononuclear cells (PBMCs), obtained at baseline. The receptors were sampled from a human donor with classical Hodgkin lymphoma. Each CDR3 is given with its conserved first and last residue. A D gene is named only where the DNA matches it firmly. Clone size is shown for a subset of rows, as once, few, many or a class of expanded clone.

>NA|TRBJ2-5|few|TRBV6-6
TGTGCCAGCAGTTATCGGGAGACCCAGTACTTC
CASSYRETQYF
>NA|TRBJ2-7|NA|TRBV6-6
TGTGCCAGCTCTTCCGGCCCCGCCGGGTTCTACGAGCAGTACTTC
CASSSGPAGFYEQYF
>NA|TRBJ2-1|NA|TRBV9
TGTGCCAGCAGCGTAAGATTAGCGTCTAGCTCCTACAATGAGCAGTTCTTC
CASSVRLASSSYNEQFF
>NA|TRBJ1-3|NA|TRBV19
TGTGCCAGTAGTATGATCGGCTACTCTGGAAACACCATATATTTT
CASSMIGYSGNTIYF
>NA|TRBJ1-4|NA|TRBV27
TGTGCCAGCAGTCCATCAGGGTGGCCTAATGAAAAACTGTTTTTT
CASSPSGWPNEKLFF
>TRBD1|TRBJ1-1|NA|TRBV5-1
TGCGCCAGCAGCCCGACAGGGTACGGCACTGAAGCTTTCTTT
CASSPTGYGTEAFF
>NA|TRBJ2-7|NA|TRBV28
TGTGCCAGCAGGGTCAGGGGTGGAATCTACGAGCAGTACTTC
CASRVRGGIYEQYF
>TRBD1|TRBJ1-1|few|TRBV4-2
TGTGCCAGCAGCCAAGGATGGACAGGGGGCGACGACACTGAAGCTTTCTTT
CASSQGWTGGDDTEAFF
>NA|TRBJ2-3|NA|TRBV7-9
TGTGCCAGCAGCAAGGGGGTAGCGGGCACAGATACGCAGTATTTT
CASSKGVAGTDTQYF
>TRBD1|TRBJ1-2|NA|TRBV7-2
TGTGCCAGCAGCTTCGGGACAGGGCGTGGCTACACCTTC
CASSFGTGRGYTF
>NA|TRBJ2-1|NA|TRBV9
TGTGCCAGCAGCGCCGATGGGTCCTACAATGAGCAGTTCTTC
CASSADGSYNEQFF
>NA|TRBJ2-7|few|TRBV7-2
TGTGCCAGCAGCTCCACGGTCCGGAGGGAAACCTACGAGCAGTACTTC
CASSSTVRRETYEQYF
>TRBD1|TRBJ1-1|NA|TRBV18
TGTGCCAGCTCGCGAAAATTGAAGGACAGGCCCATCATGAACACTGAAGCTTTCTTT
CASSRKLKDRPIMNTEAFF
>NA|TRBJ1-2|few|TRBV19
TGTGCCAGTAGTATAGGTCAGAAAGCCTATGGCTACACCTTC
CASSIGQKAYGYTF
>NA|TRBJ1-5|NA|TRBV6-1
TGTGCCAGCCGGCATGGGGCCAGCAATCAGCCCCAGCATTTT
CASRHGASNQPQHF
>TRBD2|TRBJ2-1|NA|TRBV2
TGTGCCAGCAGAGAGGGAGGGCCGGCCGGTCTCAATGAGCAGTTCTTC
CASREGGPAGLNEQFF
>TRBD2|TRBJ2-7|NA|TRBV10-3
TGTGCCATCAGTGATGGACTAGCGGCCTACGAGCAGTACTTC
CAISDGLAAYEQYF
>NA|TRBJ1-1|few|TRBV7-3
TGTGCCAGCAGCTTAAATGGTTACACTGAAGCTTTCTTT
CASSLNGYTEAFF
>NA|TRBJ1-1|NA|TRBV27
TGTGCCAGCAGTTTTAACACCATGAACACTGAAGCTTTCTTT
CASSFNTMNTEAFF
>NA|TRBJ2-7|NA|TRBV29-1
TGCAGCGCATGGACAGCTGGCGAGCAGTACTTC
CSAWTAGEQYF
>TRBD2|TRBJ2-1|NA|TRBV7-6
TGTGCCAGCAGCTTATCTAGCGGGATTAGTTGGGAGCAGTTCTTC
CASSLSSGISWEQFF
>NA|TRBJ2-7|many|TRBV6-5
TGTGCCAGCAGAAAGGCGCCTGCCTCCTACGAGCAGTACTTC
CASRKAPASYEQYF
>TRBD1|TRBJ1-2|NA|TRBV9
TGTGCCAGCAGCGCAGGGGGCGCAACGAACTATGGCTACACCTTC
CASSAGGATNYGYTF
>TRBD2|TRBJ2-3|once|TRBV11-3
TGTGCCAGCAGCCCTCTTAGCGGGAACACAGATACGCAGTATTTT
CASSPLSGNTDTQYF
>NA|TRBJ2-7|few|TRBV4-2
TGTGCCAGCAGGCGGGACCCCTCCTACGAGCAGTACTTC
CASRRDPSYEQYF
>TRBD1|TRBJ1-5|NA|TRBV28
TGTGCCAGCAGTTTAGGGACAGGGTTTGTAGGCAATCAGCCCCAGCATTTT
CASSLGTGFVGNQPQHF